Presented here are 5 T cell receptor beta chains from one specimen sequenced in a study of blood T cell repertoires in COVID-19. TCRdb keeps only in-frame clones here, not all; method: immunoSEQ multiplex PCR. This sample carries 85,000 to 130,000 clones, 76% of them seen once, and the ten largest clones take about 6.3%. Sequencing was performed on peripheral blood. Receptor source: a man at least 80 years old with COVID-19, enrolled during active disease.

The chain recombines TRBV29-1 with TRBJ1-1, with D perhaps TRBD1 (5 bases). There are 13 residues in the CDR3. With 3 bases removed from V and 0 bases from J, the gap between germline ends came to 8 bases. The germline CDR1 and CDR2 sequences are SQVTM and ANQGSEA. CDR3 loop: CSVDQGVNTEAFF. DNA of the CDR3: TGCAGCGTTGACCAGGGTGTGAACACTGAAGCTTTCTTT.

The chain employs TRBV25-1 and TRBJ1-6; D remains unclear. Germline V CDR1 and CDR2: MGHDK, SYGVNS. With 0 bases removed from V and 5 bases from J, the gap between germline ends came to 14 bases. This CDR3 contains 17 residues. Here the CDR3 reads CASSEYRGAGNNSPLHF. The DNA of the CDR3 is TGTGCCAGCAGTGAATACCGGGGAGCCGGTAATAATTCACCCCTCCACTTT.

The chain joins TRBV3-1 (or the pseudogene TRBV3-2) to TRBJ2-7, with TRBD2 matching 14 bases. Germline values: CDR1 LGHDT, CDR2 YNNKEL (reference sequence). The CDR3 is made up of 15 amino acids. Trimming took 5 bases from V and 2 from J; bases not matched to a gene: 2. The CDR3 loop is CASSKTSGRAYEQYF. The CDR3 region has the DNA TGTGCCAGCAGCAAGACTAGCGGGAGGGCCTACGAGCAGTACTTC.

This chain joins TRBV28 and TRBJ1-5; D perhaps matches TRBD1 (5 bases). The germline V and J ends were trimmed by 7 bases and 0 bases, with 13 bases remaining between them. Looked up from germline, CDR1 is MDHEN and CDR2 is SYDVKM. The CDR3 has 15 amino acids. CDR3: CASTGIIFSNQPQHF. DNA of the CDR3: TGTGCCAGCACAGGGATCATTTTTAGCAATCAGCCCCAGCATTTT.

In nucleotides, the CDR3 is TGTGCCAGCAGTGAACGTCTAGCAGCTAGCACAGATACGCAGTATTTT. As protein: CASSERLAASTDTQYF. V and J are TRBV2 and TRBJ2-3, with D tentatively TRBD2 (5 bases). The CDR3 covers 16 residues. Trimming took off 2 bases at V and 0 bases at J, with 12 bases between the two ends. From germline, CDR1 is SNHLY and CDR2 FYNNEI.